The clone carrying this T cell receptor (beta chain) was observed a handful of times. The CDR3 covers 14 residues. The germline V gene has CDR1 ENHRY and CDR2 SYGVKD. Deletions cut 2 bases from V and 3 bases from J, with 11 bases between. The data stem from a study of blood T cell repertoires in COVID-19. The data were produced by immunoSEQ multiplex PCR, yet TCRdb's version contains in-frame clones alone and is incomplete. The sample shows hundreds of thousands of clones, roughly 80% of them seen only once. The rearrangement links TRBV10-3 to TRBJ2-7; D may be TRBD2 (6 bases). Sequencing input: PBMCs or T cells enriched from blood (not recorded which). The receptor was derived from a man in his thirties or forties with acute COVID-19. CDR3 region: CAISEADGGYEQYV. The DNA for the CDR3 is TGTGCCATCAGTGAGGCGGACGGGGGCTACGAGCAGTACGTC.